This TCR beta chain originates from a study of blood T cell repertoires in COVID-19. Study information: Samples of COVID-19 (acute and convalescent) were obtained from the United States, Italy and Spain.

TCRdb's table, derived via immunoSEQ multiplex PCR, lists solely in-frame clones and lacks some. The data show about 100,000 clones, with 90% to 95% seen just once and around 2.1% held by the top ten. The sequence came from a man in his fifties or sixties with active COVID-19. Sequences were obtained from peripheral blood.

The CDR3 is CASSLEAVSSYNEQFF. CDR3 nucleotides: TGTGCCAGCAGCTTAGAAGCGGTAAGCTCCTACAATGAGCAGTTCTTC. This chain joins TRBV7-8 and TRBJ2-1; D is possibly TRBD2 (5 bases). The CDR3 contains 16 residues. V dropped 1 base and J dropped 0 bases, with 10 bases sitting between them. Germline-derived CDR1 and CDR2 are SGHVS and FQNEAQ.